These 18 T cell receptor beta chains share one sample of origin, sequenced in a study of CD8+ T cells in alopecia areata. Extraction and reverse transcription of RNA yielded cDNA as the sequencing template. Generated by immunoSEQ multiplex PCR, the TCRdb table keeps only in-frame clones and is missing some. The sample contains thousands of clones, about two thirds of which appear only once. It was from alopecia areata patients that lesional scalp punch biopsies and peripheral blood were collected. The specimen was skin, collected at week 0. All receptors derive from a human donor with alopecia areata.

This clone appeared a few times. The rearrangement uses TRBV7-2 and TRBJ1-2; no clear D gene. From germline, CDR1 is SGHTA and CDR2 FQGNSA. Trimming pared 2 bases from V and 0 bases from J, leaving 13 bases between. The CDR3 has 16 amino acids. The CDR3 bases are TGTGCCAGCAGCTTATCTGCGGCAATAGCTAACTATGGCTACACCTTC. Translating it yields CASSLSAAIANYGYTF.

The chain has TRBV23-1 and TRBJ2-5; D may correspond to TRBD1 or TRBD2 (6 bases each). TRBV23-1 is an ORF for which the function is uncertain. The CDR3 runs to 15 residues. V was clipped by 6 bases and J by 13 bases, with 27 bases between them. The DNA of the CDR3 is TGCGCCAGCAGCGCCCCCCTGGACCGGACAGACGGGGGGTACTTC. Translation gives CASSAPLDRTDGGYF.

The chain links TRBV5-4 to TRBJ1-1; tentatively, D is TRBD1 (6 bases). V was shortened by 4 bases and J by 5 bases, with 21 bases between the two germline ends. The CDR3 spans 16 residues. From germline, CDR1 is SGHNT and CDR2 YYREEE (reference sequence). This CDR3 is CASSALSGGARTEAFF. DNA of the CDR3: TGTGCCAGCAGCGCTCTGTCGGGGGGGGCGAGGACTGAAGCTTTCTTT.

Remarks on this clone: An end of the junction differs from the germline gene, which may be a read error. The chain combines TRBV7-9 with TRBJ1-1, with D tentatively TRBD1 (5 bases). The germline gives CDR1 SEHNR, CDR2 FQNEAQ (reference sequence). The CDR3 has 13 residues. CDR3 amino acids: CASSLGQNPEAFF. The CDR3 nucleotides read TGTGCCAGCAGCTTAGGACAGAACCCTGAAGCTTTCTTT.

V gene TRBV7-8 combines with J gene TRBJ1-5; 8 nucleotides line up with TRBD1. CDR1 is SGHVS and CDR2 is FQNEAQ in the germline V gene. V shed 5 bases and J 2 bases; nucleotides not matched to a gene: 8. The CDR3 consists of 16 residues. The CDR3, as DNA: TGTGCCAGCAGCCCAAGCCCGGGACAGGGCAATCAGCCCCAGCATTTT. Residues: CASSPSPGQGNQPQHF.

CDR3 in amino acids: CSVDGRHPGGYGYTF. CDR3 DNA sequence: TGCAGCGTTGATGGCAGACACCCCGGGGGATATGGCTACACCTTC. V gene TRBV29-1 combines with J gene TRBJ1-2; maybe TRBD1 (5 bases). Germline V gene lookup returns CDR1 SQVTM and CDR2 ANQGSEA. Trimming removed 3 bases from V and 5 bases from J, with 19 bases in between. The CDR3 has 15 amino acids.

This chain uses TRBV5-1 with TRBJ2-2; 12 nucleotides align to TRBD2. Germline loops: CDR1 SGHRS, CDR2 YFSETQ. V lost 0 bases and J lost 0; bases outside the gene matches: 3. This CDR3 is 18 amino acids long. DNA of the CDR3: TGCGCCAGCAGCTTGGTTACTAGCGGGGGGACGAACACCGGGGAGCTGTTTTTT. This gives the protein CASSLVTSGGTNTGELFF. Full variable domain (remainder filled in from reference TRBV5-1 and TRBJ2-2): KAGVTQTPRYLIKTRGQQVTLSCSPISGHRSVSWYQQTPGQGLQFLFEYFSETQRNKGNFPGRFSGRQFSNSRSEMNVSTLELGDSALYLCASSLVTSGGTNTGELFFGEGSRLTVL.

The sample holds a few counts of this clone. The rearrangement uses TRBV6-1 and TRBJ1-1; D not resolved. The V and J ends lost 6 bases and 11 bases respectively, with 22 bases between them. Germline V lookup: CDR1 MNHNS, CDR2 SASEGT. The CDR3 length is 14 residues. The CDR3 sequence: CASRSPSELLRAFF. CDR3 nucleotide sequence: TGTGCCAGCAGAAGCCCTTCTGAACTGCTTAGGGCTTTCTTT.

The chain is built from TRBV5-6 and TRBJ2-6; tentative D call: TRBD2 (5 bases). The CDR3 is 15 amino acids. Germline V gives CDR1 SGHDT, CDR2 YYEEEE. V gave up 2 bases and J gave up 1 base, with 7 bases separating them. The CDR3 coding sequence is TGTGCCAGCAGCTTCGGGGTATCTGGGGCCAACGTCCTGACTTTC. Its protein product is CASSFGVSGANVLTF.

The CDR3 is CASSLSRQGLTF. The CDR3 nucleotides are TGTGCCAGCAGCTTAAGTCGGCAGGGCCTCACCTTC. V usage is TRBV7-2 and J usage is TRBJ1-2; maybe TRBD1 (5 bases). CDR3 length: 12 amino acids. Germline-derived CDR1 and CDR2 are SGHTA and FQGNSA. Between the trimmed V and J ends, which lost 2 bases and 13 bases, there was a span of 14 bases.

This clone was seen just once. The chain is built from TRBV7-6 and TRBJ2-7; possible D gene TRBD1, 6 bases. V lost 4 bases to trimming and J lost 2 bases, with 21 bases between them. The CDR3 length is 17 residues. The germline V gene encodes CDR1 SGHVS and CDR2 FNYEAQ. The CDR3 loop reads CASSSPPPGAPTYEQYF. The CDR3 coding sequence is TGTGCCAGCAGCTCGCCGCCCCCAGGGGCCCCCACCTACGAGCAGTACTTC.

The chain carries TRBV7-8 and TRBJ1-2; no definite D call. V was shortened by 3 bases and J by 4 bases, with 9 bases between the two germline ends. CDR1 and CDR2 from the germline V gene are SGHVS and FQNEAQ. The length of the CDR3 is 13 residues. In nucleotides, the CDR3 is TGTGCCAGCAGCTTGGCCAGCCTCTATGGCTACACCTTC. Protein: CASSLASLYGYTF.

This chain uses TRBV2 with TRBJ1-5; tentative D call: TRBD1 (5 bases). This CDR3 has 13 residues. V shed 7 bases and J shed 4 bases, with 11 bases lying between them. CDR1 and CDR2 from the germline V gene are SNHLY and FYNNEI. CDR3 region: CASTRGPNQPQHF. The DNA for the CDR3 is TGTGCCAGCACGCGGGGCCCTAATCAGCCCCAGCATTTT.

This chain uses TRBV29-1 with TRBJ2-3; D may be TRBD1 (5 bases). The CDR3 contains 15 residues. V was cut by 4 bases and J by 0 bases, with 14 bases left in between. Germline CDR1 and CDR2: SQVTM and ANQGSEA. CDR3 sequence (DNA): TGCAGCGTTGTGGGAACAGGCGCTAGCACAGATACGCAGTATTTT. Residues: CSVVGTGASTDTQYF.

DNA for the CDR3: TGCGCCAGCAGCTTGGGCCGTCGGACAGGGGGCTTGGAAAACATTCAGTACTTC. Translated: CASSLGRRTGGLENIQYF. The genes are TRBV5-1 and TRBJ2-4; the match to TRBD1 covers 11 bases. J was trimmed by 5 bases and V by 0 bases; bases with no gene match: 10. The CDR3 is 18 residues long. The germline gives CDR1 SGHRS, CDR2 YFSETQ. Variable domain in full (rest from reference TRBV5-1 and TRBJ2-4): KAGVTQTPRYLIKTRGQQVTLSCSPISGHRSVSWYQQTPGQGLQFLFEYFSETQRNKGNFPGRFSGRQFSNSRSEMNVSTLELGDSALYLCASSLGRRTGGLENIQYFGAGTRLSVL.

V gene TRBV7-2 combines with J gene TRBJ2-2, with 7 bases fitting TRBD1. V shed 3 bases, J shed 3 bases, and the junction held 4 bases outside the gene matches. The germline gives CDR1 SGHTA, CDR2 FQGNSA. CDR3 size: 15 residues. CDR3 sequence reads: CASSFQQGHTGELFF. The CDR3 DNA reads TGTGCCAGCAGCTTTCAACAGGGGCACACCGGGGAGCTGTTTTTT.

CDR3 sequence: CASSEFTGATYEQYF. The CDR3 DNA reads as TGCGCCAGCAGTGAATTTACGGGAGCCACCTACGAGCAGTACTTC. The rearrangement links TRBV10-1 to TRBJ2-7; D is possibly TRBD2 (6 bases). V lost 3 bases and J 2 bases, leaving 14 bases between the germline ends. This CDR3 is built from 15 residues. The germline V gene encodes CDR1 WNHNN and CDR2 SYGVQD (reference sequence).

The CDR3 bases are TGTGCCTCATCCGGGTTGACTAATGAAAAACTGTTTTTT. This gives the protein CASSGLTNEKLFF. The V and J genes are TRBV30 and TRBJ1-4; D is unclear. This CDR3 spans 13 amino acids. Germline V gives CDR1 GTSNPN, CDR2 SVGIG (reference sequence). The ends were cut back, 7 bases at V and 2 bases at J, with 11 bases in the middle.